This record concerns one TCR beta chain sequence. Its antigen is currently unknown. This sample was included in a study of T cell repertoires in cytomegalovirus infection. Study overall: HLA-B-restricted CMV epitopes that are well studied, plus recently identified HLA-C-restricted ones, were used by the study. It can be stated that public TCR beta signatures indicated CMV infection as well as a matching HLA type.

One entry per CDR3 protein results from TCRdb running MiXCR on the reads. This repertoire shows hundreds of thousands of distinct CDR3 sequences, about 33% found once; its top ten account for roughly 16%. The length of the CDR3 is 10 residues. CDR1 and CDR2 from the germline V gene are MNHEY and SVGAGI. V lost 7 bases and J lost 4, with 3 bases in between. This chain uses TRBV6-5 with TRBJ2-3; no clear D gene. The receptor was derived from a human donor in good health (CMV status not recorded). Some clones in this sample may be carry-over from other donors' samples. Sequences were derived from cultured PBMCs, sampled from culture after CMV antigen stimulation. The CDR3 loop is CASKADTQYF. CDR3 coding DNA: TGTGCCAGCAAGGCAGATACGCAGTATTTT.